A single sample is the source of the 31 T cell receptor beta chains below, sequenced in a study of cytomegalovirus exposure and HLA in healthy donors. 60 Vbeta and 13 Jbeta primers were used in PCR. Assay used: immunoSEQ multiplex PCR; TCRdb lists only in-frame clones, some missing. The sample lists roughly 100,000 clones, 79% occurring once. The sample was PBMCs. The source is a man aged 50-60 years in good health and CMV-seropositive.

The chain links TRBV5-1 to TRBJ2-1; 10 bases fit TRBD2. J gave up 4 bases and V 4 bases, and 5 bases lay outside the gene matches. This CDR3 is 15 amino acids long. Germline V gene sequence: CDR1 SGHRS, CDR2 YFSETQ. The CDR3 loop reads CASSDPSGGYNEQFF. CDR3 sequence (DNA): TGCGCCAGCAGCGACCCTAGCGGGGGTTACAATGAGCAGTTCTTC.

The CDR3 protein is CASSLVAVDTQYF. The CDR3 DNA follows: TGTGCCAGCAGCTTAGTAGCTGTAGATACGCAGTATTTT. The chain recombines TRBV7-3 with TRBJ2-3; D ambiguous. V lost 2 bases and J lost 5, with 8 bases in between. Per the germline V gene, CDR1 is SGHTA and CDR2 is FQGTGA. The CDR3 has 13 amino acids.

This sequence joins TRBV29-1 and TRBJ2-5; D ambiguous. Per germline, CDR1 SQVTM and CDR2 ANQGSEA. The ends were cut back, 4 bases at V and 2 bases at J, with 8 bases in the middle. This CDR3 has 12 residues. The chain's CDR3 is CSVGTEQETQYF. DNA of the CDR3: TGCAGCGTTGGAACAGAGCAAGAGACCCAGTACTTC.

CDR3 in DNA: TGTGCCAGCAGCTGGGACAGGCAAAATTCACCCCTCCACTTT. As protein: CASSWDRQNSPLHF. This chain links TRBV5-4 with TRBJ1-6, with 8 bases that match TRBD1. In germline, CDR1 is SGHNT, CDR2 YYREEE (reference sequence). Unmatched junction bases numbered 3, after V lost 3 bases and J lost 7 bases. CDR3 length: 14 amino acids.

The V and J genes are TRBV7-6 and TRBJ2-2; 10 bases match TRBD2. The CDR3 is 15 residues long. The V gene end was trimmed by 5 bases and the J gene end by 3 bases; junction bases not matched to a gene: 3. Germline assignment: CDR1 SGHVS and CDR2 FNYEAQ. CDR3 coding DNA: TGTGCCAGCAGCCCCACTAGCGGGGACACCGGGGAGCTGTTTTTT. As protein: CASSPTSGDTGELFF.

The CDR3 bases are TGCGCCAGCAGTCTATGGGACAGGGTCCCTGAAAAACTGTTTTTT. Translation: CASSLWDRVPEKLFF. The chain has TRBV4-1 and TRBJ1-4; 9 nucleotides agree with TRBD1. Trimming removed 6 bases from V and 7 bases from J; junction bases left unmatched: 9. Germline V gives CDR1 MGHRA, CDR2 YSYEKL. The CDR3 runs 15 residues.

This clone has only one observation. The V and J genes are TRBV5-4 and TRBJ2-5, with 8 positions matching TRBD1. CDR1 is SGHNT, CDR2 YYREEE, per germline (reference sequence). The junction had 14 bases not matched to a gene; V was cut back by 2 bases and J by 11 bases. The CDR3 sequence is 15 residues long. CDR3 bases: TGTGCCAGCAGCTTACCGACAGGGGTCTTGGGGGAGCAGTACTTC. This codes for CASSLPTGVLGEQYF.

This clone was observed a handful of times. The same CDR3 can be traced to other DNA sequences in this sample. The chain is built from TRBV11-2 and TRBJ2-7; 7 positions match TRBD2. The CDR3 is made up of 14 amino acids. V lost 1 base, J lost 7 bases, and 7 bases stayed unmatched. Germline CDR1 SGHAT, CDR2 FQNNGV. CDR3 residues: CASSLGFQREEQYF. CDR3 sequence (DNA): TGTGCCAGCAGCTTAGGTTTCCAGCGGGAAGAGCAGTACTTC.

This chain connects TRBV14 to TRBJ2-7, with D tentatively TRBD1 (6 bases). Trimming took 3 bases from V and 3 from J, leaving 12 bases between them. Looked up from germline, CDR1 is SGHDN and CDR2 is FVKESK. This CDR3 comprises 14 residues. The chain's CDR3 is CASSHQIQGYEQYF. CDR3 sequence (DNA): TGTGCCAGCAGCCACCAGATACAGGGCTACGAGCAGTACTTC.

CDR3 DNA: TGTGCCAGCTCACCACTTTCCGGGAGGATCTACAATGAGCAGTTCTTC. It encodes CASSPLSGRIYNEQFF. The chain links TRBV18 to TRBJ2-1; TRBD2 matches 7 bases. CDR1 and CDR2 (germline): KGHSH, LQKENI. The J segment lost 3 bases and the V segment lost 1 base, leaving 6 bases of the junction unmatched. This CDR3 contains 16 residues.

The chain uses TRBV6-1 and TRBJ1-2; D might be TRBD1 (6 bases). Germline CDR1 and CDR2: MNHNS and SASEGT. V was trimmed by 7 bases and J by 5 bases, leaving 8 bases between them. There are 11 residues in the CDR3. This CDR3 reads CASTGEYGYTF. The CDR3 bases are TGTGCCAGCACAGGGGAGTATGGCTACACCTTC.

This chain links TRBV21-1 with TRBJ2-3; the table's D call, TRBD2, was not checked against the DNA. TRBV21-1 is described as a pseudogene. The CDR3 totals 19 residues. The CDR3 DNA follows: TGTGCCAGCAGCAAAGCCTTGGGGGAGCGGGCCTCTCACACAGATACGCAGTATTTT. It encodes CASSKALGERASHTDTQYF.

The V call is TRBV5-4, the J call TRBJ2-7; 13 bases line up with TRBD2. The CDR3 is 17 residues long. Germline values: CDR1 SGHNT, CDR2 YYREEE (reference sequence). V shed 4 bases and J 0 bases; nucleotides not matched to a gene: 7. Here the CDR3 reads CASSLGLAGESSYEQYF. DNA for the CDR3: TGTGCCAGCAGCCTCGGACTAGCGGGAGAAAGCTCCTACGAGCAGTACTTC. Together with reference TRBV5-4 and TRBJ2-7, the CDR3 gives the full variable domain: ETGVTQSPTHLIKTRGQQVTLRCSSQSGHNTVSWYQQALGQGPQFIFQYYREEENGRGNFPPRFSGLQFPNYSSELNVNALELDDSALYLCASSLGLAGESSYEQYFGPGTRLTVT.

The V and J genes are TRBV5-1 and TRBJ2-2; the D is unclear. CDR1 is SGHRS and CDR2 is YFSETQ in the germline V gene. The CDR3 has 15 residues. V was clipped by 0 bases and J by 1 base, with 7 bases between them. CDR3 sequence: CASSLDQVNTGELFF. The CDR3 DNA follows: TGCGCCAGCAGCTTGGACCAGGTGAACACCGGGGAGCTGTTTTTT.

Comments on this clone: Other DNA sequences of this sample code for an identical CDR3. The CDR3 nucleotides read TGTGCCATCAGTGAGTCGACAGGATCCTCTGGAAACACCATATATTTT. Translated: CAISESTGSSGNTIYF. This sequence joins TRBV10-3 and TRBJ1-3; tentatively, D is TRBD1 (6 bases). Germline V gene sequence: CDR1 ENHRY, CDR2 SYGVKD. The CDR3 length is 16 residues. Trimming took off 0 bases at V and 0 bases at J, with 9 bases between the two ends.

The rearrangement joins TRBV6-4 to TRBJ2-3; possibly TRBD2 for D (7 bases). This CDR3 has 16 residues. Per germline, CDR1 MRHNA and CDR2 SNTAGT. Trimming stripped 7 bases from V and 3 bases from J, with 20 bases between. Written as DNA, the CDR3 is TGTGCCAGCACCCCGGGGGGCGGCGGTGGAACAGATACGCAGTATTTT. Residues: CASTPGGGGGTDTQYF.

On this clone: One junction end does not reproduce the germline sequence, and a read error may be involved. The chain couples TRBV7-9 to TRBJ2-3; D gene uncertain. The CDR3 consists of 12 residues. The germline V gene has CDR1 SEHNR and CDR2 FQNEAQ (reference sequence). Here the CDR3 reads CSSSLGLDTQYF. CDR3 nucleotides: TGTTCCAGCAGCTTAGGGCTGGATACGCAGTATTTT.

The V call is TRBV11-2, the J call TRBJ1-3; a weak D match, TRBD1 (6 bases). CDR3 length: 14 residues. V lost 1 base and J 4 bases, leaving 8 bases between the germline ends. Germline-derived CDR1 and CDR2 are SGHAT and FQNNGV. CDR3 nucleotide sequence: TGTGCCAGCAGCTTAGGGGGGCCCGGAAACACCATATATTTT. It encodes CASSLGGPGNTIYF.

The chain links TRBV9 to TRBJ2-7; tentative D call: TRBD2 (5 bases). Germline values: CDR1 SGDLS, CDR2 YYNGEE. The CDR3 is 15 amino acids. V lost 0 bases to trimming and J lost 5 bases, with 15 bases between them. In DNA, the CDR3 is TGTGCCAGCAGCGTAGGGCGGGCTAGCCGGGACGAGCAGTACTTC. This encodes CASSVGRASRDEQYF.

The rearrangement links TRBV19 to TRBJ1-1; tentative D call: TRBD1 (5 bases). Germline CDR1 reads LNHDA; CDR2 reads SQIVND (reference sequence). V was pared by 1 base and J by 13 bases, with 22 bases between. This CDR3 spans 15 amino acids. The CDR3 is CASSIGRGTGLQLFF. DNA of the CDR3: TGTGCCAGTAGTATAGGTCGAGGTACGGGACTTCAGCTTTTCTTT.

The chain carries TRBV28 and TRBJ1-2; D is unresolved. This CDR3 comprises 14 residues. V was trimmed by 4 bases and J by 3 bases, leaving 12 bases between them. Germline values: CDR1 MDHEN, CDR2 SYDVKM. The CDR3 here is CASSSFGRDYGYTF. In DNA form, the CDR3 reads TGTGCCAGCAGTTCATTCGGGAGGGACTATGGCTACACCTTC.

V gene TRBV27 combines with J gene TRBJ2-4; 9 nucleotides align to TRBD1. Germline CDR1 reads MNHEY; CDR2 reads SMNVEV (reference sequence). The CDR3 loop spans 17 amino acids. The trim removed 5 bases at V and 8 bases at J, leaving 16 bases unmatched. CDR3 nucleotide sequence: TGTGCCAGCAGTCCGATCATAACGGGACAGGGTGTTCACATTCAGTACTTC. Its protein product is CASSPIITGQGVHIQYF.

The rearrangement links TRBV5-1 to TRBJ2-7; a weak D match, TRBD1 (5 bases). Trimming took 0 bases from V and 5 from J, leaving 12 bases between them. This CDR3 is built from 14 residues. Per the germline V gene, CDR1 is SGHRS and CDR2 is YFSETQ. CDR3 loop: CASSLGDSRDEQYF. In nucleotides, the CDR3 is TGCGCCAGCAGCTTGGGAGACAGTCGCGACGAGCAGTACTTC.

This clone was counted only a few times. The chain couples TRBV5-1 to TRBJ2-3; TRBD2 aligns across 12 bases. Germline V CDR1 and CDR2: SGHRS, YFSETQ. The CDR3 contains 17 residues. V trimming: 4 bases; J trimming: 3 bases; junction bases outside the gene matches: 9. The CDR3 sequence: CASSKRLAGAETDTQYF. CDR3 sequence (DNA): TGCGCCAGCAGCAAGCGACTAGCGGGGGCCGAGACAGATACGCAGTATTTT. Complete variable domain (other parts from reference TRBV5-1 and TRBJ2-3): KAGVTQTPRYLIKTRGQQVTLSCSPISGHRSVSWYQQTPGQGLQFLFEYFSETQRNKGNFPGRFSGRQFSNSRSEMNVSTLELGDSALYLCASSKRLAGAETDTQYFGPGTRLTVL.

This chain joins TRBV4-3 and TRBJ2-7; the match to TRBD2 covers 8 bases. Trimming at V came to 0 bases and at J to 6 bases, leaving 7 bases not matched to a gene. Germline V lookup: CDR1 LGHNA, CDR2 YSLEER. The CDR3 is 15 residues long. CDR3 DNA: TGCGCCAGCAGCCAAGATCAAGCGGGAGCTGGCGAGCAGTACTTC. It encodes CASSQDQAGAGEQYF.

The chain recombines TRBV7-3 with TRBJ2-2; 10 bases are shared with TRBD1. The V gene end was trimmed by 5 bases and the J gene end by 1 base; junction bases not matched to a gene: 4. The CDR3 spans 16 residues. CDR1 SGHTA and CDR2 FQGTGA come from the germline V gene. CDR3 amino acids: CASSARDRGNTGELFF. Here the CDR3 DNA reads TGTGCCAGCAGCGCCCGGGACAGGGGGAACACCGGGGAGCTGTTTTTT.

The rearrangement links TRBV7-6 to TRBJ1-6; 7 bases agree with TRBD1. After removal of 1 base from V and 6 bases from J, the junction contained 6 bases not matched to a gene. Germline-derived CDR1 and CDR2 are SGHVS and FNYEAQ. The CDR3 extends over 16 amino acids. The CDR3 bases are TGTGCCAGCAGCTTAGGAGGGGGCGCGTCTAATTCACCCCTCCACTTT. It is translated as CASSLGGGASNSPLHF.

This clone was recorded only once. This rearrangement joins TRBV7-2 to TRBJ2-3; D remains ambiguous. Germline lookup yields CDR1 SGHTA and CDR2 FQGNSA. The length of the CDR3 is 14 residues. V shed 3 bases and J shed 0 bases, with 7 bases lying between them. The CDR3 is CASSFADSTDTQYF. The CDR3 coding sequence is TGTGCCAGCAGCTTTGCGGATAGCACAGATACGCAGTATTTT.

The V call is TRBV5-6, the J call TRBJ2-4; 9 nucleotides line up with TRBD2. The CDR3 is 17 amino acids. V lost 0 bases to trimming and J lost 4 bases; unmatched junction nucleotides: 8. The germline V gene encodes CDR1 SGHDT and CDR2 YYEEEE. This CDR3 reads CASSLGSFSGSKNIQYF. The CDR3 DNA reads as TGTGCCAGCAGCTTGGGGTCCTTTAGCGGGAGTAAAAACATTCAGTACTTC.

To note about this clone: Other DNA sequences from this sample encode an identical CDR3 as well. V usage is TRBV28 and J usage is TRBJ1-2; 7 nucleotides line up with TRBD1. The CDR3 covers 13 residues. Germline trimming cut 6 bases from V and 5 bases from J; bases unmatched to any gene: 6. Per germline, CDR1 MDHEN and CDR2 SYDVKM. The DNA for the CDR3 is TGTGCCAGCAGCCGAGGGACAGTGTATGGCTACACCTTC. This codes for CASSRGTVYGYTF.

The gene calls are TRBV2 and TRBJ2-7; the D is unclear. CDR3 length equals 13 residues. Per the germline V gene, CDR1 is SNHLY and CDR2 is FYNNEI. V was trimmed by 0 bases and J by 5 bases, leaving 8 bases between them. In DNA form, the CDR3 reads TGTGCCAGCAGTGAAGCTCTAGTTGACGAGCAGTACTTC. Translating it yields CASSEALVDEQYF.